This TCR beta chain was captured in a study of blood T cell repertoires in COVID-19. Study context: The analysed material was cDNA or gDNA that came from T cells, B-cell-depleted T cells, or PBMCs.

V lost 4 bases, J lost 7 bases, and 7 bases stayed unmatched. CDR1 and CDR2 from the germline V gene are SGDLS and YYNGEE. The CDR3 runs 16 residues. Produced via immunoSEQ multiplex PCR; TCRdb's table is partial and in-frame only. Here the sample spans around 180,000 clones, around nine tenths being singletons. This clonotype was obtained from a man aged 65 to 85 with active or convalescent COVID-19. The chain joins TRBV9 to TRBJ2-1; 14 bases are a match to TRBD2. The sequencing input was peripheral blood. CDR3 in DNA: TGTGCCAGCAGCTTGACTAGCGGGGGGGCTACAAATGAGCAGTTCTTC. This codes for CASSLTSGGATNEQFF.